These T cell receptor beta chains were read from a single sample in a study of blood T cell repertoires in COVID-19. The repertoire was sequenced with immunoSEQ multiplex PCR; TCRdb's copy has only in-frame clones and lacks some. The repertoire holds 150,000 to 200,000 clones, around 80% seen once, with under 15% in the top ten. Sequencing was performed on PBMCs or T cells enriched from blood (not recorded which). The receptors stem from a woman aged 60-75 years who had recovered from COVID-19. CDR3s include the opening cysteine and the closing phenylalanine or tryptophan. Each record gives: V gene, clone size, D gene, J gene, CDR3 DNA, CDR3 protein. A D gene is named only where the DNA matches it firmly. For some rows the clone size is stated as once, few or many, or as a class when expanded; others skip it.

TRBV7-8,-,-,TRBJ2-3,TGTGCCAGCAGCTTAGTAGGGGGACACCTTATCCACACCCCAGATACGCAGTATTTT,CASSLVGGHLIHTPDTQYF
TRBV5-5,few,-,TRBJ2-2,TGTGCCAGCAGCGCACAGAACACCGGGGAGCTGTTTTTT,CASSAQNTGELFF
TRBV6-5,-,-,TRBJ1-5,TGTGCCAGCAGTTACTCGACTGGGTTCAATCAGCCCCAGCATTTT,CASSYSTGFNQPQHF
TRBV9,-,-,TRBJ1-1,TGTGCCAGCAGCGACGGGAGGACGGGACTTGAAGCTTTCTTT,CASSDGRTGLEAFF
TRBV29-1,-,-,TRBJ2-3,TGCAGCGTTGACCCATCTGGGGGCACCACAGATACGCAGTATTTT,CSVDPSGGTTDTQYF
TRBV7-3,-,-,TRBJ1-6,TGTGCCAGCAGCCTCAGGGGCACTAATTCACCCCTCCACTTT,CASSLRGTNSPLHF
TRBV3-1/TRBV3-2,-,-,TRBJ1-2,TGTGCCAGCAGCCAACCAAATGGGGGGTATGGCTACACCTTC,CASSQPNGGYGYTF
TRBV13,-,TRBD2,TRBJ2-7,TGTGCCAGCAGCGCGGGACTAGCGGGGGCCTACGAGCAGTACTTC,CASSAGLAGAYEQYF
TRBV5-1,-,TRBD2,TRBJ2-3,TGCGCCAGCCGCTCGGCGGGAGTCCGGGATACGCAGTATTTT,CASRSAGVRDTQYF
TRBV30,-,-,TRBJ1-3,TGTGCCTGGAGTGTGGGGGGGCTCGGAAACACCATATATTTT,CAWSVGGLGNTIYF
TRBV11-2,-,-,TRBJ2-2,TGTGCCAGCAGTGCAGGGGTGTGGACCGGGGAGCTGTTTTTT,CASSAGVWTGELFF
TRBV2,-,-,TRBJ1-6,TGTGCCAGCAGGCCTCCGGGGTTCGGGAATCCAAATTCACCCCTCCACTTT,CASRPPGFGNPNSPLHF
TRBV2,-,-,TRBJ1-2,TGTGCCAGCAGTGAAGGCAGTCCGGGTGGCACCTTC,CASSEGSPGGTF
TRBV6-1,-,-,TRBJ2-7,TGTGCCAGCAGTGAAGCAACGGTAAGAGAGCAGTACTTC,CASSEATVREQYF
TRBV28,-,-,TRBJ2-2,TGTGCCAGCTTGGGTGGCCCAAACTATTTAACCGGGGAGCTGTTTTTT,CASLGGPNYLTGELFF
TRBV3-1/TRBV3-2,-,-,TRBJ2-3,TGTGCCAGCAGCCAAGGGGGGGGCGGCGATACGCAGTATTTT,CASSQGGGGDTQYF
TRBV27,-,-,TRBJ1-1,TGTGCCAGCTGGAGGACGGCGAACACTGAAGCTTTCTTT,CASWRTANTEAFF
TRBV3-1/TRBV3-2,-,-,TRBJ1-1,TGTGCCAGCAGCCAAGGGAGAATGAACACTGAAGCTTTCTTT,CASSQGRMNTEAFF
TRBV5-1,-,TRBD1,TRBJ1-2,TGCGCCAGCAGCTTCACAGGGGGAGGCTACACCTTC,CASSFTGGGYTF
TRBV28,-,-,TRBJ2-2,TGTGCCAGCAGTTTCCTCAGGACGAACACCGGGGAGCTGTTTTTT,CASSFLRTNTGELFF
TRBV5-1,few,TRBD1,TRBJ2-2,TGCGCCAGCAGCGTAGCCCGGGACAGTGGTATGTCCGGGGAGCTGTTTTTT,CASSVARDSGMSGELFF
TRBV2,-,-,TRBJ2-4,TGTGCCAGCACCCACGACTCCCCCAAAAACATTCAGTACTTC,CASTHDSPKNIQYF
TRBV20-1,-,-,TRBJ1-1,TGCAGTGCTATTTTCCTAGTTGAAGCTTTCTTT,CSAIFLVEAFF
TRBV4-1,-,-,TRBJ1-5,TGCGCCAGCAGCCAAGAGTATCTGGTCCGAGATCAGCATTTT,CASSQEYLVRDQHF
TRBV27,-,TRBD1,TRBJ2-5,TGTGCCAGCAGTTCCGGACAGGGGGTCTTCGAGACCCAGTACTTC,CASSSGQGVFETQYF
TRBV6-5,-,-,TRBJ2-5,TGTGCCAGCAGTCTAGGGGGGGAAGAGACCCAGTACTTC,CASSLGGEETQYF
TRBV12-3/TRBV12-4,-,-,TRBJ2-5,TGTGCCAGCAGTTCCAGGGACCAAGAGACCCAGTACTTC,CASSSRDQETQYF
TRBV7-9,-,TRBD2,TRBJ2-1,TGTGCCAGCAGCTTATTCGGCGGGAGGGCGTCGGATGAGCAGTTCTTC,CASSLFGGRASDEQFF
TRBV2,-,TRBD2,TRBJ2-3,TGTGCCAGCAGCCCCGGGACTAGCGGGAGGTCAGATACGCAGTATTTT,CASSPGTSGRSDTQYF
TRBV11-2,once,-,TRBJ2-3,TGTGCCAGCAGCGGAGGGGGAGGGATCACAGATACGCAGTATTTT,CASSGGGGITDTQYF
TRBV20-1,-,-,TRBJ1-2,TGCAGTGCCACAGGGAACTATGGCTACACCTTC,CSATGNYGYTF
TRBV7-9,once,TRBD1,TRBJ1-4,TGTGCCAGCAGCTTAGGGACAGGGGGCATAGTGGCTAATGAAAAACTGTTTTTT,CASSLGTGGIVANEKLFF
TRBV11-2,-,-,TRBJ1-1,TGTGCCAGCAGCTTAGAAGCCCCGCTCACTGAAGCTTTCTTT,CASSLEAPLTEAFF
TRBV5-6,-,-,TRBJ2-2,TGTGCCAGCAGCACAACCGGGGAGCTGTTTTTT,CASSTTGELFF
TRBV6-5,-,-,TRBJ2-5,TGTGCCAGCAGGCCTCCCGGGCAAGAGACCCAGTACTTC,CASRPPGQETQYF
TRBV2,-,-,TRBJ1-1,TGTGCCAGCAGGGAGGACAGGAACACTGAAGCTTTCTTT,CASREDRNTEAFF
TRBV5-5,-,TRBD1,TRBJ2-3,TGTGCCAGCAGCTTAACACCGGGACAGGGGGGAGCAGATACGCAGTATTTT,CASSLTPGQGGADTQYF
TRBV18,-,TRBD1,TRBJ1-2,TGTGCCAGCTCACCGGGTAATACAGGGGCTGGGTATGGCTACACCTTC,CASSPGNTGAGYGYTF
TRBV9,once,TRBD2,TRBJ2-1,TGTGCCAGCAGCGTAGAGGGACTAGCGGCTGAGCAGTTCTTC,CASSVEGLAAEQFF
TRBV29-1,-,TRBD2,TRBJ2-7,TGCAGCGTTGGATTAGCGGGAGGACTCTACGAGCAGTACTTC,CSVGLAGGLYEQYF
TRBV7-2,-,-,TRBJ1-5,TGTGCCAGCAGCTCTCAGGACGGGAACGGGCAGCCCCAGCATTTT,CASSSQDGNGQPQHF
TRBV5-1,-,TRBD1,TRBJ1-2,TGCGCCAGCAGCTTGGTTGGTGTAAACAGGGGGGATAACTATGGCTACACCTTC,CASSLVGVNRGDNYGYTF
TRBV28,once,TRBD2,TRBJ2-1,TGTGCCAGCAGTTCCCTTCTGCTAGCGGGACGCAATGAGCAGTTCTTC,CASSSLLLAGRNEQFF
TRBV2,-,-,TRBJ1-5,TGTGCCAGCAGTGAGGTGGGGCCCCTTAATCAGCCCCAGCATTTT,CASSEVGPLNQPQHF
TRBV3-1/TRBV3-2,once,TRBD2,TRBJ2-5,TGTGCCAGCAGCCAGCAACTAGCGGGAGGGTCGGAGACCCAGTACTTC,CASSQQLAGGSETQYF
TRBV21-1,-,-,TRBJ2-7,TGTGCCAGCAGCAAAGGGAGTAGCGGGAGGTCCCCGTCTCACGAGCAGTACTTC,CASSKGSSGRSPSHEQYF